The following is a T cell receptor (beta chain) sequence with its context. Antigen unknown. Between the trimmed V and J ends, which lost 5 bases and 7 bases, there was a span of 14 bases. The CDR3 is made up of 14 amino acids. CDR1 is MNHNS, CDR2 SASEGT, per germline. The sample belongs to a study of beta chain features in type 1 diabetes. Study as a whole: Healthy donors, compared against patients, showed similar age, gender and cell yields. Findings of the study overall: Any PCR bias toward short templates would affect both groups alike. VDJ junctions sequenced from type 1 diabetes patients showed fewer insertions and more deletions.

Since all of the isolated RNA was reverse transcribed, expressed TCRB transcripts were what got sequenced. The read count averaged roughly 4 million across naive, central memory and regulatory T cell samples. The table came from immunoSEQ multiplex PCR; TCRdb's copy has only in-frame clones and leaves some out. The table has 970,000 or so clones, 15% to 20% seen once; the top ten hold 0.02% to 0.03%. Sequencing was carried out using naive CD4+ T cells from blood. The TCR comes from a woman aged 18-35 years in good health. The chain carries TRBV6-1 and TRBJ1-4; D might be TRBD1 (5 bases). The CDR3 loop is CASSPGGAREKLFF. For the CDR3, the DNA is TGTGCCAGCAGTCCGGGGGGAGCTCGTGAAAAACTGTTTTTT.